This entry lists 11 T cell receptor beta chains sequenced from one sample in a study of shared clonotypes between healthy human individuals. The repertoire was sequenced with immunoSEQ multiplex PCR; TCRdb's copy has only in-frame clones and lacks some. The sample lists some 500,000 clones; approximately 95% were seen once. What was sequenced was naive CD4+ T cells sorted from blood. Regarding subset: CD45RA+ positively selected. Source of these receptors: a woman younger than 45 in good health.

This rearrangement joins TRBV5-8 to TRBJ1-4, with a possible D match to TRBD1 (6 bases). Germline CDR1 and CDR2: SGHTS and YDEGEE. Between the trimmed V and J ends, which lost 6 bases and 7 bases, there was a span of 16 bases. The CDR3 contains 14 residues. The CDR3 reads CASNPGGATEKLFF. CDR3 nucleotides: TGTGCCAGCAACCCGGGGGGGGCGACTGAAAAACTGTTTTTT.

The chain uses TRBV18 and TRBJ1-1, with D maybe TRBD1 (5 bases). The CDR3 consists of 16 residues. Germline loops: CDR1 KGHSH, CDR2 LQKENI. The V end was cut by 3 bases, the J end by 2 bases, with 16 bases between. The CDR3 nucleotides read TGTGCCAGCTCACCCCAGAAGGCAGGGCGAAACACTGAAGCTTTCTTT. Translating it yields CASSPQKAGRNTEAFF.

This sequence joins TRBV14 and TRBJ2-7; either TRBD1 or TRBD2 may supply D (5 bases each). The CDR3 totals 16 residues. Germline V gene lookup returns CDR1 SGHDN and CDR2 FVKESK. Trimming stripped 4 bases from V and 3 bases from J, with 19 bases between. In nucleotides, the CDR3 is TGTGCCAGCAGCCGAAGGAACGGAGGACACGTCTACGAGCAGTACTTC. Its protein product is CASSRRNGGHVYEQYF.

This clone was picked up one time. This chain connects TRBV4-1 to TRBJ1-6, with TRBD1 matching 8 bases. CDR1 is MGHRA and CDR2 is YSYEKL in the germline V gene. V trimming: 3 bases; J trimming: 2 bases; junction bases outside the gene matches: 9. This CDR3 has 18 residues. DNA for the CDR3: TGCGCCAGCAGCCAGTCGGGACAGGCAGGGCCCTATAATTCACCCCTCCACTTT. Its translation: CASSQSGQAGPYNSPLHF.

The chain has TRBV5-1 and TRBJ2-5, with D hard to call. Germline loops: CDR1 SGHRS, CDR2 YFSETQ. The CDR3 is 14 residues long. V was trimmed by 0 bases and J by 0 bases, leaving 6 bases between them. The CDR3 coding sequence is TGCGCCAGCAGCTTGGGGGTACACCAAGAGACCCAGTACTTC. Translation gives CASSLGVHQETQYF.

This rearrangement joins TRBV18 to TRBJ1-5, with D tentatively TRBD1 (5 bases). Trimming shortened V by 0 bases and J by 3 bases, and 9 bases separated the two germline ends. CDR3 length: 15 residues. Germline loops: CDR1 KGHSH, CDR2 LQKENI. The CDR3 nucleotides are TGTGCCAGCTCACCACCGGGACGGGCCAATCAGCCCCAGCATTTT. Translated, it gives CASSPPGRANQPQHF.

The chain joins TRBV28 to TRBJ1-2, with D possibly matching TRBD1 (5 bases). Per the germline V gene, CDR1 is MDHEN and CDR2 is SYDVKM. The CDR3 has 12 residues. V lost 6 bases and J lost 8, with 13 bases in between. The CDR3: CASSLRQRGYTF. The CDR3 coding sequence is TGTGCCAGCAGCTTAAGACAGAGGGGCTACACCTTC.

The chain joins TRBV4-1 to TRBJ2-7; perhaps D is TRBD1 or TRBD2 (5 bases each). Trimming removed 1 base from V and 0 bases from J, with 7 bases in between. This CDR3 has 14 amino acids. Germline V gene sequence: CDR1 MGHRA, CDR2 YSYEKL. CDR3 DNA: TGCGCCAGCAGCCAAGGGGGGTTCTCCTACGAGCAGTACTTC. This gives the protein CASSQGGFSYEQYF.

The genes are TRBV9 and TRBJ2-1; TRBD2 matches at 7 bases. V shed 0 bases, J shed 5 bases, and the junction held 5 bases outside the gene matches. Germline V gene lookup returns CDR1 SGDLS and CDR2 YYNGEE. The CDR3 covers 15 residues. The CDR3 here is CASSVGEGGNNEQFF. The CDR3 nucleotides are TGTGCCAGCAGCGTAGGAGAGGGAGGGAACAATGAGCAGTTCTTC.

The rearrangement uses TRBV27 and TRBJ1-5; D gene uncertain. V gave up 4 bases and J gave up 4 bases, with 8 bases separating them. This CDR3 has 13 residues. The V gene's germline CDR1 is MNHEY and CDR2 SMNVEV (reference sequence). The CDR3, as DNA: TGTGCCAGCAGTTCGCCCGGGAATCAGCCCCAGCATTTT. Its translation is CASSSPGNQPQHF.

CDR3: CASSTGRSNYGYTF. CDR3 DNA sequence: TGTGCCAGCAGCACCGGACGGAGTAACTATGGCTACACCTTC. This sequence joins TRBV11-2 and TRBJ1-2; D is uncertain. V was cut by 5 bases and J by 1 base, with 11 bases left in between. The CDR3 is 14 amino acids. The germline gives CDR1 SGHAT, CDR2 FQNNGV.